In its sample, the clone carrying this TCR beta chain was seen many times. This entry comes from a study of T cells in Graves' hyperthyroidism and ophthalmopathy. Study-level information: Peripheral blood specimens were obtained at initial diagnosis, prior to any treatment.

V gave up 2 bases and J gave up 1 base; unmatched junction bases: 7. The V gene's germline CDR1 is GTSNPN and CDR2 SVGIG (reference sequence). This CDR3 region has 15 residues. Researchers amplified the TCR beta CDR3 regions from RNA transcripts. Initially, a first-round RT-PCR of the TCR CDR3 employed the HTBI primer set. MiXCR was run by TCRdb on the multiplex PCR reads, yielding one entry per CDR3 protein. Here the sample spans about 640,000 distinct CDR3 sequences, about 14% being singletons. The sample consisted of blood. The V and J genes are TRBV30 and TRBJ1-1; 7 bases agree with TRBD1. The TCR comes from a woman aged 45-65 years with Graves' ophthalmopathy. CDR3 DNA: TGTGCCTGGAGTCGAACGGGACAGAGGAACACTGAAGCTTTCTTT. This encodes CAWSRTGQRNTEAFF.